These T cell receptor beta chains were read from a single sample in a study of T cell clusters in autoimmune cytopenias. One entry per CDR3 protein, without DNA, is what TCRdb gives after re-calling the multiplex PCR reads. The table lists around 6,300 distinct CDR3 sequences, with 25% to 35% in the top ten. Another study also made use of these data, one on T cell repertoires in aging, cancer and after chemotherapy.

Material for sequencing was peripheral blood. The receptors were gathered from a human donor in good health. Each CDR3 is given with its conserved first and last residue. The order of the fields is J gene, clone size, V gene, CDR3 protein. Clone size is stated in some rows and not others, as once, few, many or a class when expanded.

J: TRBJ1-1; size: .; V: TRBV5-4; CDR3: CASSPTQMGGGVAFF
J: TRBJ1-1; size: .; V: TRBV30; CDR3: CAWSLGQEAFF
J: TRBJ2-2; size: .; V: TRBV7-9; CDR3: CASSLSRTGANTGELFF
J: TRBJ2-3; size: .; V: TRBV6-4; CDR3: CASSDSPGKNTQYF
J: TRBJ2-3; size: .; V: TRBV27; CDR3: CASSLRQSTDTQYF
J: TRBJ1-1; size: .; V: TRBV6-5; CDR3: CASSGTVDTEAFF
J: TRBJ1-4; size: .; V: TRBV30; CDR3: CAWSGQGGEKLFF
J: TRBJ2-3; size: medium-sized; V: TRBV29-1; CDR3: CSVSRTSTDTQYF
J: TRBJ2-1; size: .; V: TRBV6-2/TRBV6-3; CDR3: CASSSPTGPFDNEQFF
J: TRBJ2-5; size: .; V: TRBV5-5; CDR3: CASSWGTVKETQYF